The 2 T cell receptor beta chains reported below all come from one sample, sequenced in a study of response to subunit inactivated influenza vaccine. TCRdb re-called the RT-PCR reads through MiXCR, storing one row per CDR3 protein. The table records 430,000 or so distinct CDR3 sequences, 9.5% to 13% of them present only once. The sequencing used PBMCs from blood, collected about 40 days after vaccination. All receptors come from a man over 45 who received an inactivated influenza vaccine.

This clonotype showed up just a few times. CDR3 region: CASSQISGGAGQYF. The DNA of the CDR3 is TGTGCCAGCAGCCAGATTAGCGGGGGGGCTGGGCAGTATTTT. This chain joins TRBV7-2 and TRBJ2-3, with TRBD2 matching over 11 bases. This CDR3 region has 14 residues. Germline CDR1 SGHTA, CDR2 FQGNSA. V was clipped by 5 bases and J by 11 bases; unmatched bases: 9.

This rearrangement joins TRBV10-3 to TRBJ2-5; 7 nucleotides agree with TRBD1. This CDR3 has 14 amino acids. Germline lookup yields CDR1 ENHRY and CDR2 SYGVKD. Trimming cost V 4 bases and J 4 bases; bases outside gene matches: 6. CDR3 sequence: CAISGTGPRETQYF. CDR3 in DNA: TGTGCCATCAGTGGGACAGGACCCAGAGAGACCCAGTACTTC.